The TCR beta chain under discussion was sequenced for a study of blood T cell repertoires in COVID-19. For the study at large: There were acute and convalescent COVID-19 samples, and they came from the United States, Italy and Spain. Nucleic acid was either cDNA or gDNA, and it came from T cells, B-cell-depleted T cells, or PBMCs.

The germline V gene has CDR1 SGHRS and CDR2 YFSETQ. V trimming: 2 bases; J trimming: 4 bases; junction bases outside the gene matches: 4. The CDR3 runs 16 residues. Sequencing used immunoSEQ multiplex PCR; TCRdb keeps in-frame clones, though not all of them. The repertoire holds about 110,000 clones, 72% seen once, with roughly 7.5% in the top ten. V gene TRBV5-1 combines with J gene TRBJ2-5; 14 nucleotides match TRBD2. The source material was peripheral blood. The sequence was obtained from a woman aged 60-70 years with acute or convalescent COVID-19. The CDR3 is CASSFSGTSGGETQYF. In nucleotides, the CDR3 is TGCGCCAGCAGCTTCTCCGGGACTAGCGGGGGAGAGACCCAGTACTTC.